A single sample gave rise to the 23 T cell receptor beta chains below, sequenced in a study of vaccination effects on CD4 cells after COVID-19. Their antigen targets remain unknown. CD4+ T cells were isolated after around 9 days of culture. Subjects were given two BNT162b2 or mRNA-1273 vaccine doses. Libraries were prepared by immunoSEQ multiplex PCR; TCRdb keeps only in-frame clonotypes and omits some of them. The sample has approximately 66,000 clones, roughly 80% seen once. The sample was CD4+ T cells from PBMCs cultured without peptide, taken after COVID-19 vaccination. The source of these receptors is a human donor who received a COVID-19 vaccine.

In its sample, this clone was seen a few times. CDR3 in DNA: TGCGCCAGCAGCACCCTAGCGGCCTCGAACACCGGGGAGCTGTTTTTT. As protein: CASSTLAASNTGELFF. The V gene is TRBV5-1, the J gene TRBJ2-2, with 7 bases matching TRBD2. Germline V gives CDR1 SGHRS, CDR2 YFSETQ. The trim removed 4 bases at V and 0 bases at J, leaving 6 bases unmatched. The CDR3 is 16 residues long.

This clone was recorded once. The rearrangement joins TRBV24-1 to TRBJ2-3; the match to TRBD1 covers 7 bases. Germline-derived CDR1 and CDR2 are KGHDR and SFDVKD. CDR3 size: 16 residues. V shed 2 bases, J shed 2 bases, and the junction held 6 bases outside the gene matches. Here the CDR3 DNA reads TGTGCCACCAGTGATTGGGGGACAGAAGACACAGATACGCAGTATTTT. Its protein is CATSDWGTEDTDTQYF.

The J gene is TRBJ2-7, the V gene TRBV6-2 or TRBV6-3; 7 nucleotides agree with TRBD1. The trim removed 2 bases at V and 1 base at J, leaving 8 bases unmatched. Germline loops: CDR1 MNHEY, CDR2 SVGEGT. This CDR3 contains 16 residues. The CDR3 DNA follows: TGTGCCAGCAGTTACGAGACAGGGTTGGTATCCTACGAGCAGTACGTC. This encodes CASSYETGLVSYEQYV.

The genes are TRBV21-1 and TRBJ2-5; the table gives TRBD1 as D, unverified against the DNA. TRBV21-1 is annotated as a pseudogene. CDR3 length equals 17 residues. The CDR3 DNA follows: TGTGCCAGCAGCAGAGGGACAGCCGTCACTAAAAAAGAGACCCAGTACTTC. Residues: CASSRGTAVTKKETQYF.

This chain connects TRBV6-6 to TRBJ2-1; 10 bases are a match to TRBD2. V lost 6 bases to trimming and J lost 3 bases; unmatched junction nucleotides: 5. This CDR3 has 15 residues. Germline-derived CDR1 and CDR2 are MNHNY and SVGAGI (reference sequence). This CDR3 is CASRERGGSYNEQFF. The CDR3 DNA is TGTGCCAGCAGGGAGCGGGGGGGTAGCTACAATGAGCAGTTCTTC.

The chain uses TRBV7-2 and TRBJ2-1; 11 nucleotides match TRBD2. The CDR3 runs to 16 residues. V dropped 1 base and J dropped 7; count of bases not matched to a gene: 6. Germline CDR1 reads SGHTA; CDR2 reads FQGNSA. This CDR3 reads CASSLVWLAGGNEQFF. The CDR3, as DNA: TGTGCCAGCAGCTTAGTGTGGCTAGCGGGGGGTAATGAGCAGTTCTTC.

The chain has TRBV19 and TRBJ1-6, with D possibly TRBD1 on 5 matching bases. Trimming took 7 bases from V and 9 from J, leaving 22 bases between them. This CDR3 comprises 16 residues. Germline CDR1 and CDR2: LNHDA and SQIVND (reference sequence). Here the CDR3 DNA reads TGTGCCAGTACCCGGCAGGGTCAATGGGCGGGTTCACCCCTCCACTTT. Its translation: CASTRQGQWAGSPLHF.

V gene TRBV7-8 combines with J gene TRBJ2-5, with a tentative D call TRBD1 (6 bases). V was pared by 5 bases and J by 5 bases, with 15 bases between. The germline CDR1 and CDR2 sequences are SGHVS and FQNEAQ. There are 14 residues in the CDR3. CDR3 DNA: TGTGCCAGCAGCGGCTTGGGGGCCGTGGAGACCCAGTACTTC. Translation gives CASSGLGAVETQYF.

V usage is TRBV3-1 (or the pseudogene TRBV3-2) and J usage is TRBJ1-4; 10 bases are a match to TRBD1. Germline CDR1 reads LGHDT; CDR2 reads YNNKEL (reference sequence). The CDR3 has 15 amino acids. J gave up 7 bases and V 5 bases, and 7 bases lay outside the gene matches. The CDR3 DNA is TGTGCCAGCAGCGGGCCGGGACAGGGGCGTGAAAAACTGTTTTTT. As protein: CASSGPGQGREKLFF.

The chain is built from TRBV18 and TRBJ1-1; D uncertain. This CDR3 is 14 amino acids long. Trimming took 3 bases from V and 1 from J, leaving 9 bases between them. Per the germline V gene, CDR1 is KGHSH and CDR2 is LQKENI. CDR3: CASSPYSENTEAFF. In DNA, the CDR3 is TGTGCCAGCTCACCTTACTCCGAGAACACTGAAGCTTTCTTT.

This clone was observed a single time. J is TRBJ2-5 and V is TRBV19, with D possibly TRBD2 on 5 matching bases. Trimming took off 7 bases at V and 5 bases at J, with 8 bases between the two ends. There are 11 residues in the CDR3. Germline CDR1 LNHDA, CDR2 SQIVND (reference sequence). The CDR3 nucleotides read TGTGCCAGTAAGGGCGGGGAGACCCAGTACTTC. Translating it yields CASKGGETQYF.

The chain links TRBV5-4 to TRBJ1-6, with 8 bases aligning to TRBD1. V shed 2 bases and J 9 bases; nucleotides not matched to a gene: 10. The germline CDR1 and CDR2 sequences are SGHNT and YYREEE (reference sequence). The CDR3 consists of 16 residues. The CDR3 DNA reads TGTGCCAGCAGCTTACTAGGACAGGGTGGAAGTTCACCCCTCCACTTT. Encoded protein: CASSLLGQGGSSPLHF.

The chain carries TRBV7-9 and TRBJ2-1; 10 bases map to TRBD2. V lost 1 base to trimming and J lost 10 bases; unmatched junction nucleotides: 10. Per germline, CDR1 SEHNR and CDR2 FQNEAQ (reference sequence). CDR3 size: 16 residues. CDR3: CASSLVLSGGAREQFF. For the CDR3, the DNA is TGTGCCAGCAGCTTAGTGTTGAGCGGGGGGGCGAGAGAGCAGTTCTTC.

The CDR3, as DNA: TGTGCCAGCAGTGATCTGGGCAGGGTAGGGACTAATGAAAAACTGTTTTTT. It encodes CASSDLGRVGTNEKLFF. The chain combines TRBV25-1 with TRBJ1-4, with D maybe TRBD1 (5 bases). This CDR3 has 17 amino acids. V lost 3 bases, J lost 2 bases, and 16 bases lay in between. Per germline, CDR1 MGHDK and CDR2 SYGVNS.

The J gene is TRBJ2-3, the V gene TRBV5-6; D could derive from TRBD1 or TRBD2 (6 bases each). Trimming took off 1 base at V and 9 bases at J, with 21 bases between the two ends. Germline V gene lookup returns CDR1 SGHDT and CDR2 YYEEEE. This CDR3 contains 16 residues. The CDR3 spells CASSLKAPGAQGTQYF. CDR3 in DNA: TGTGCCAGCAGCTTGAAAGCCCCGGGGGCGCAGGGGACGCAGTATTTT. Looking up the rest from reference TRBV5-6 and TRBJ2-3 gives the full variable domain: DAGVTQSPTHLIKTRGQQVTLRCSPKSGHDTVSWYQQALGQGPQFIFQYYEEEERQRGNFPDRFSGHQFPNYSSELNVNALLLGDSALYLCASSLKAPGAQGTQYFGPGTRLTVL.

The chain combines TRBV23-1 with TRBJ1-6; TRBD1 aligns across 7 bases. TRBV23-1 is annotated as an ORF whose role is uncertain. Trimming took 0 bases from V and 6 from J; bases not matched to a gene: 5. The CDR3 covers 16 residues. The CDR3 loop is CASSQSYRGGNSPLHF. DNA of the CDR3: TGCGCCAGCAGTCAATCGTACAGGGGAGGTAATTCACCCCTCCACTTT.

This chain links TRBV6-5 with TRBJ1-5, with TRBD1 as a possible D gene (5 bases). Between the trimmed V and J ends, which lost 0 bases and 2 bases, there was a span of 11 bases. The CDR3 has 16 residues. Looked up from germline, CDR1 is MNHEY and CDR2 is SVGAGI. This CDR3 is CASSYSGGEGNQPQHF. DNA of the CDR3: TGTGCCAGCAGTTACTCGGGGGGGGAGGGCAATCAGCCCCAGCATTTT.

This chain uses TRBV15 with TRBJ1-5, with 8 bases matching TRBD1. Germline CDR1 reads LNHNV; CDR2 reads YYDKDF (reference sequence). Trimming at V came to 4 bases and at J to 5 bases, leaving 22 bases not matched to a gene. The CDR3 contains 20 residues. The CDR3 loop is CATSIRRQDRDIRKHQPQHF. CDR3 DNA sequence: TGTGCCACCAGCATACGTCGTCAGGACAGGGACATCCGGAAACATCAGCCCCAGCATTTT.

This clone was observed a few times. This chain uses TRBV29-1 with TRBJ2-5; maybe TRBD1 (6 bases). Trimming stripped 1 base from V and 4 bases from J, with 13 bases between. The CDR3 length is 14 residues. Germline CDR1 SQVTM, CDR2 ANQGSEA. The CDR3 is CSVEVSQGGETQYF. Written as DNA, the CDR3 is TGCAGCGTTGAAGTTTCACAGGGTGGAGAGACCCAGTACTTC.

This chain joins TRBV4-1 and TRBJ2-3; D uncertain. This CDR3 has 15 amino acids. The germline gives CDR1 MGHRA, CDR2 YSYEKL. V lost 1 base and J lost 2, with 10 bases in between. CDR3 DNA sequence: TGCGCCAGCAGCCAAGGGTTGACGGACACAGATACGCAGTATTTT. Translating it yields CASSQGLTDTDTQYF.

The count of this clone is one. The V call is TRBV5-6, the J call TRBJ2-5; D ambiguous. The germline V gene encodes CDR1 SGHDT and CDR2 YYEEEE. With 1 base removed from V and 5 bases from J, the gap between germline ends came to 15 bases. There are 15 residues in the CDR3. The CDR3 nucleotides read TGTGCCAGCAGCTTGATTCCCATAGGTGAGGAGACCCAGTACTTC. As protein: CASSLIPIGEETQYF. Filled out from reference TRBV5-6 and TRBJ2-5, the complete variable domain reads DAGVTQSPTHLIKTRGQQVTLRCSPKSGHDTVSWYQQALGQGPQFIFQYYEEEERQRGNFPDRFSGHQFPNYSSELNVNALLLGDSALYLCASSLIPIGEETQYFGPGTRLLVL.

The chain recombines TRBV20-1 with TRBJ2-1, with D unresolved. Germline values: CDR1 DFQATT, CDR2 SNEGSKA (reference sequence). This CDR3 has 12 amino acids. Deletions cut 3 bases from V and 7 bases from J, with 10 bases between. The CDR3 DNA reads TGCAGTGCTAGTCGAGAATCGAATGAGCAGTTCTTC. The encoded protein is CSASRESNEQFF.

The chain couples TRBV24-1 to TRBJ1-4; tentative D call: TRBD1 (5 bases). Trimming removed 3 bases at V and 7 bases at J, with 8 bases between. The CDR3 sequence is 13 residues long. Per the germline V gene, CDR1 is KGHDR and CDR2 is SFDVKD. The DNA of the CDR3 is TGTGCCACCAGTGATGAGCAGGGTGAAAAACTGTTTTTT. Amino acids: CATSDEQGEKLFF.